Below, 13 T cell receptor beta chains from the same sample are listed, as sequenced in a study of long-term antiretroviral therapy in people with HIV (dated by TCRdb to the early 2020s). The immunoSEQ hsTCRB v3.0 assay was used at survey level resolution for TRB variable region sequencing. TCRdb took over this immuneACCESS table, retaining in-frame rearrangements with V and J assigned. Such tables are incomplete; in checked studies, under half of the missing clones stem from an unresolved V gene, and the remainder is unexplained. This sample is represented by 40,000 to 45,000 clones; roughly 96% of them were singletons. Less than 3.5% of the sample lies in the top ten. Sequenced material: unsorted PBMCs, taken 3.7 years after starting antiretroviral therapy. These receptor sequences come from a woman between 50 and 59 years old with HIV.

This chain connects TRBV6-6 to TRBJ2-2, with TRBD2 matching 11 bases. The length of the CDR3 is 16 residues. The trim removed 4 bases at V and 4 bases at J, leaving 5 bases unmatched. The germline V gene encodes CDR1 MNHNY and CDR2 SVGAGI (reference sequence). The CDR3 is CASSLSSGGSTGELFF. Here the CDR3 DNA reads TGTGCCAGCAGTTTATCTAGCGGGGGGAGCACCGGGGAGCTGTTTTTT.

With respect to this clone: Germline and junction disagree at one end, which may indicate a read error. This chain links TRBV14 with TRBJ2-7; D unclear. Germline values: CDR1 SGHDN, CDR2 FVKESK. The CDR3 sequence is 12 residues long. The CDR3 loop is CAGSHVRYEQYF. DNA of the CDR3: TGTGCCGGCAGCCATGTCCGCTACGAGCAGTACTTC.

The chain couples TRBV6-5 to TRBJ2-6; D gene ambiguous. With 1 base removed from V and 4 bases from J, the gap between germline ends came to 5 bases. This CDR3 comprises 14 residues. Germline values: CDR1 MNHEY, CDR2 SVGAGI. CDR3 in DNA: TGTGCCAGCAGTTACTTTGGAGGGGCCAACGTCCTGACTTTC. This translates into CASSYFGGANVLTF.

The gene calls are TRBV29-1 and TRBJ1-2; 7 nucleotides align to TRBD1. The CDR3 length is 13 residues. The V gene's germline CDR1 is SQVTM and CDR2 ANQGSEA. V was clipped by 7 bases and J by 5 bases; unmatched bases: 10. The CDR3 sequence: CSARTGITYGYTF. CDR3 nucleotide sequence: TGCAGCGCGCGGACAGGAATTACGTATGGCTACACCTTC.

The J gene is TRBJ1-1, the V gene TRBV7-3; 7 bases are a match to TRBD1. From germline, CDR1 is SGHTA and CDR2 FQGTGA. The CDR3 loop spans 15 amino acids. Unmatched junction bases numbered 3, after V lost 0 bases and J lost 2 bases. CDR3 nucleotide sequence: TGTGCCAGCAGCTTAACGGGGACAGCCAACACTGAAGCTTTCTTT. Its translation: CASSLTGTANTEAFF.

In DNA, the CDR3 is TGTGCCTGGAGTCTACCTAGCGGGATCTTCGGGGAGCTGTTTTTT. Translating it yields CAWSLPSGIFGELFF. The V gene is TRBV30, the J gene TRBJ2-2, with 9 bases that match TRBD2. This CDR3 has 15 residues. The junction had 8 bases not matched to a gene; V was cut back by 2 bases and J by 7 bases. From germline, CDR1 is GTSNPN and CDR2 SVGIG (reference sequence).

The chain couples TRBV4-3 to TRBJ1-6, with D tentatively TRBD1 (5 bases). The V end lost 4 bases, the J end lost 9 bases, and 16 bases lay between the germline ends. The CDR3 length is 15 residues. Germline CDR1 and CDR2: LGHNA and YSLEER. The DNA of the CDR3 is TGCGCCAGCAGCCCCGGGACGGGGAGCGGTTCACCCCTCCACTTT. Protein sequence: CASSPGTGSGSPLHF.

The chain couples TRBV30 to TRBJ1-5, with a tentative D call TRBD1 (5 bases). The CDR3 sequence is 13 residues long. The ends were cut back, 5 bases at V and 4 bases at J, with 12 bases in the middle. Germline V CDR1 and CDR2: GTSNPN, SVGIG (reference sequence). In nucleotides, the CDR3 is TGTGCCTGGTCGGGGGGGGAAAATCAGCCCCAGCATTTT. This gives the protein CAWSGGENQPQHF.

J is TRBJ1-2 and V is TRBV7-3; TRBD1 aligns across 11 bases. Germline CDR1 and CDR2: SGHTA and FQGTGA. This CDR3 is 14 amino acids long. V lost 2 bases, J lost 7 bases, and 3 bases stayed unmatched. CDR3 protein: CASSLGGQGGGYTF. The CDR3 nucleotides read TGTGCCAGCAGCTTAGGGGGACAGGGGGGTGGCTACACCTTC. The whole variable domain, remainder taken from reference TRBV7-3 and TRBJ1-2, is GAGVSQTPSNKVTEKGKYVELRCDPISGHTALYWYRQSLGQGPEFLIYFQGTGAADDSGLPNDRFFAVRPEGSVSTLKIQRTERGDSAVYLCASSLGGQGGGYTFGSGTRLTVV.

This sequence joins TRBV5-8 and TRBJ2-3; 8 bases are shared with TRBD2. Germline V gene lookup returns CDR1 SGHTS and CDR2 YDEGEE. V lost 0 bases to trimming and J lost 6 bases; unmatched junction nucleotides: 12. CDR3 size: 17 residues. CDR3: CASSLAPAGAGGDTQYF. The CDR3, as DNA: TGTGCCAGCAGCTTGGCCCCAGCGGGGGCTGGTGGGGATACGCAGTATTTT.

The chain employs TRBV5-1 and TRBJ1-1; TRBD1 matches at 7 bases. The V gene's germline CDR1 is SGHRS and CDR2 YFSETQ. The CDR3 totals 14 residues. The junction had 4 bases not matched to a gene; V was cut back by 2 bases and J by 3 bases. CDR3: CASSFTGDDTEAFF. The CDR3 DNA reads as TGCGCCAGCAGCTTTACAGGGGATGACACTGAAGCTTTCTTT.

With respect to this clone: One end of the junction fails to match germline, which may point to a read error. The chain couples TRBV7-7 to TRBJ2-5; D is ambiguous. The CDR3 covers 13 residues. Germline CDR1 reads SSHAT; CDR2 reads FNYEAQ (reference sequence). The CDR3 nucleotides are TGTGCTAGCAGCTTAGATTTCCTAGAGACCCAGTACTTC. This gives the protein CASSLDFLETQYF.

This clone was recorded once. The CDR3 reads CASSSGQGDTEAFF. The CDR3 DNA follows: TGTGCCAGCAGTAGCGGACAGGGAGATACTGAAGCTTTCTTT. V gene TRBV2 combines with J gene TRBJ1-1, with 8 bases aligning to TRBD1. Germline loops: CDR1 SNHLY, CDR2 FYNNEI. The CDR3 has 14 residues. After removal of 5 bases from V and 5 bases from J, the junction contained 7 bases not matched to a gene. The full variable domain, rest sourced from reference TRBV2 and TRBJ1-1, is EPEVTQTPSHQVTQMGQEVILRCVPISNHLYFYWYRQILGQKVEFLVSFYNNEISEKSEIFDDQFSVERPDGSNFTLKIRSTKLEDSAMYFCASSSGQGDTEAFFGQGTRLTVV.